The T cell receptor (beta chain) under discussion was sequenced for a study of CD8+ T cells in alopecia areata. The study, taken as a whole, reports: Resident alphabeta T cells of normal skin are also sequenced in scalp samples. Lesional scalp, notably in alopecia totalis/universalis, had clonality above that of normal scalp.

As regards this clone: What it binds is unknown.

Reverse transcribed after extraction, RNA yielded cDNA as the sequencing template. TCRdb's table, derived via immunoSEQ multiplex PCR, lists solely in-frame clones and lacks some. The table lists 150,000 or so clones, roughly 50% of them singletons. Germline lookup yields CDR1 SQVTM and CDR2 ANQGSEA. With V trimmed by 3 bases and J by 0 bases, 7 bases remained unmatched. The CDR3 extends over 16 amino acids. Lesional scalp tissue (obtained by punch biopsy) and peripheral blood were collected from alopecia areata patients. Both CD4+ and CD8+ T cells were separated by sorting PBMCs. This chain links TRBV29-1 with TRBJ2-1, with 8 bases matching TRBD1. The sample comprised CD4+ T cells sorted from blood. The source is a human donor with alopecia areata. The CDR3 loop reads CSVDWDRPSSYNEQFF. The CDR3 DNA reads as TGCAGCGTTGATTGGGACAGGCCCAGCTCCTACAATGAGCAGTTCTTC.